The 9 T cell receptor beta chains given below trace back to one sample, sequenced in a study of T cell repertoires in cytomegalovirus infection. TCRdb processed the reads anew with MiXCR; each CDR3 protein has one entry. This table holds 500,000 to 600,000 distinct CDR3 sequences, approximately 15% found once. The sequencing sample was made of CD8+ T cells from PBMCs. All receptors derive from a human donor in good health (CMV status not recorded). Some clones in this sample may be carry-over from other donors' samples.

This clonotype was seen at least ten times. The chain couples TRBV4-1 to TRBJ1-4; the match to TRBD1 covers 8 bases. The CDR3 contains 15 residues. The junction had 9 bases not matched to a gene; V was cut back by 5 bases and J by 7 bases. Germline CDR1 and CDR2: MGHRA and YSYEKL. For the CDR3, the DNA is TGCGCCAGCAGCACTCAGGGGGCAGGGGCTGAAAAACTGTTTTTT. Protein: CASSTQGAGAEKLFF.

The rearrangement joins TRBV7-3 to TRBJ2-3, with 9 bases aligning to TRBD1. Germline lookup yields CDR1 SGHTA and CDR2 FQGTGA. This CDR3 region has 16 residues. The V gene end was trimmed by 5 bases and the J gene end by 6 bases; junction bases not matched to a gene: 12. In nucleotides, the CDR3 is TGTGCCAGCAGCGCGGGACAGGGCACGGGGTGGGATACGCAGTATTTT. Translated, it gives CASSAGQGTGWDTQYF.

J is TRBJ1-2 and V is TRBV7-8; no clear D gene. The CDR3 is made up of 13 amino acids. Germline loops: CDR1 SGHVS, CDR2 FQNEAQ. V lost 4 bases and J lost 4, with 10 bases in between. CDR3 DNA sequence: TGTGCCAGCAGCTCACTGGGCAGCTATGGCTACACCTTC. Translating gives CASSSLGSYGYTF.

This clonotype appeared a few times. The gene calls are TRBV28 and TRBJ2-7; D remains ambiguous. This CDR3 has 16 amino acids. V lost 1 base and J 0 bases, leaving 13 bases between the germline ends. Germline CDR1 MDHEN, CDR2 SYDVKM. CDR3 nucleotides: TGTGCCAGCAGTTTATCAAGAAGCGCTCACTCCTACGAGCAGTACTTC. This encodes CASSLSRSAHSYEQYF.

This clonotype was picked up a small number of times. The rearrangement uses TRBV9 and TRBJ1-1; D is undetermined. The CDR3 sequence is 16 residues long. V was cut by 0 bases and J by 1 base, with 13 bases left in between. Germline CDR1 and CDR2: SGDLS and YYNGEE. CDR3 bases: TGTGCCAGCAGCGTAGGAGGGTTCACAAGGAACACTGAAGCTTTCTTT. This translates into CASSVGGFTRNTEAFF. The variable domain in full, with the rest retrieved from reference TRBV9 and TRBJ1-1, is DSGVTQTPKHLITATGQRVTLRCSPRSGDLSVYWYQQSLDQGLQFLIQYYNGEERAKGNILERFSAQQFPDLHSELNLSSLELGDSALYFCASSVGGFTRNTEAFFGQGTRLTVV.

This clonotype was seen a handful of times. The chain links TRBV19 to TRBJ2-5, with 7 bases fitting TRBD1. Germline CDR1 LNHDA, CDR2 SQIVND (reference sequence). V was pared by 7 bases and J by 3 bases, with 8 bases of the junction left unmatched. The CDR3 length is 14 residues. The CDR3 spells CASKGKGAKETQYF. DNA for the CDR3: TGTGCCAGTAAGGGCAAGGGGGCCAAAGAGACCCAGTACTTC. Filled out from reference TRBV19 and TRBJ2-5, the complete variable domain reads DGGITQSPKYLFRKEGQNVTLSCEQNLNHDAMYWYRQDPGQGLRLIYYSQIVNDFQKGDIAEGYSVSREKKESFPLTVTSAQKNPTAFYLCASKGKGAKETQYFGPGTRLLVL.

This clonotype appeared many times. The rearrangement links TRBV7-2 to TRBJ2-2; D perhaps matches TRBD1 (6 bases). Germline CDR1 SGHTA, CDR2 FQGNSA. The CDR3 is made up of 15 amino acids. V gave up 0 bases and J gave up 6 bases, with 11 bases separating them. The CDR3, as DNA: TGTGCCAGCAGCTTAGCGGGCAGGGGAGCCGGGGAGCTGTTTTTT. The encoded protein is CASSLAGRGAGELFF.

This clonotype came up many times. V gene TRBV28 combines with J gene TRBJ2-1; the match to TRBD2 covers 8 bases. The CDR3 consists of 15 residues. Germline CDR1 reads MDHEN; CDR2 reads SYDVKM. V dropped 5 bases and J dropped 8; count of bases not matched to a gene: 11. The CDR3 nucleotides read TGTGCCAGCAGTAAAGGGGGACTAGATTCAGATGAGCAGTTCTTC. Translating gives CASSKGGLDSDEQFF. The whole variable domain, remainder taken from reference TRBV28 and TRBJ2-1, is DVKVTQSSRYLVKRTGEKVFLECVQDMDHENMFWYRQDPGLGLRLIYFSYDVKMKEKGDIPEGYSVSREKKERFSLILESASTNQTSMYLCASSKGGLDSDEQFFGPGTRLTVL.

The gene calls are TRBV10-3 and TRBJ1-2; TRBD1 aligns across 7 bases. V was clipped by 2 bases and J by 3 bases; unmatched bases: 12. The CDR3 runs 17 residues. Germline V gives CDR1 ENHRY, CDR2 SYGVKD. The CDR3 DNA sequence: TGTGCCATCAGTGAGCTTAAGGGACAGCGGATGGACTATGGCTACACCTTC. Translating it yields CAISELKGQRMDYGYTF.